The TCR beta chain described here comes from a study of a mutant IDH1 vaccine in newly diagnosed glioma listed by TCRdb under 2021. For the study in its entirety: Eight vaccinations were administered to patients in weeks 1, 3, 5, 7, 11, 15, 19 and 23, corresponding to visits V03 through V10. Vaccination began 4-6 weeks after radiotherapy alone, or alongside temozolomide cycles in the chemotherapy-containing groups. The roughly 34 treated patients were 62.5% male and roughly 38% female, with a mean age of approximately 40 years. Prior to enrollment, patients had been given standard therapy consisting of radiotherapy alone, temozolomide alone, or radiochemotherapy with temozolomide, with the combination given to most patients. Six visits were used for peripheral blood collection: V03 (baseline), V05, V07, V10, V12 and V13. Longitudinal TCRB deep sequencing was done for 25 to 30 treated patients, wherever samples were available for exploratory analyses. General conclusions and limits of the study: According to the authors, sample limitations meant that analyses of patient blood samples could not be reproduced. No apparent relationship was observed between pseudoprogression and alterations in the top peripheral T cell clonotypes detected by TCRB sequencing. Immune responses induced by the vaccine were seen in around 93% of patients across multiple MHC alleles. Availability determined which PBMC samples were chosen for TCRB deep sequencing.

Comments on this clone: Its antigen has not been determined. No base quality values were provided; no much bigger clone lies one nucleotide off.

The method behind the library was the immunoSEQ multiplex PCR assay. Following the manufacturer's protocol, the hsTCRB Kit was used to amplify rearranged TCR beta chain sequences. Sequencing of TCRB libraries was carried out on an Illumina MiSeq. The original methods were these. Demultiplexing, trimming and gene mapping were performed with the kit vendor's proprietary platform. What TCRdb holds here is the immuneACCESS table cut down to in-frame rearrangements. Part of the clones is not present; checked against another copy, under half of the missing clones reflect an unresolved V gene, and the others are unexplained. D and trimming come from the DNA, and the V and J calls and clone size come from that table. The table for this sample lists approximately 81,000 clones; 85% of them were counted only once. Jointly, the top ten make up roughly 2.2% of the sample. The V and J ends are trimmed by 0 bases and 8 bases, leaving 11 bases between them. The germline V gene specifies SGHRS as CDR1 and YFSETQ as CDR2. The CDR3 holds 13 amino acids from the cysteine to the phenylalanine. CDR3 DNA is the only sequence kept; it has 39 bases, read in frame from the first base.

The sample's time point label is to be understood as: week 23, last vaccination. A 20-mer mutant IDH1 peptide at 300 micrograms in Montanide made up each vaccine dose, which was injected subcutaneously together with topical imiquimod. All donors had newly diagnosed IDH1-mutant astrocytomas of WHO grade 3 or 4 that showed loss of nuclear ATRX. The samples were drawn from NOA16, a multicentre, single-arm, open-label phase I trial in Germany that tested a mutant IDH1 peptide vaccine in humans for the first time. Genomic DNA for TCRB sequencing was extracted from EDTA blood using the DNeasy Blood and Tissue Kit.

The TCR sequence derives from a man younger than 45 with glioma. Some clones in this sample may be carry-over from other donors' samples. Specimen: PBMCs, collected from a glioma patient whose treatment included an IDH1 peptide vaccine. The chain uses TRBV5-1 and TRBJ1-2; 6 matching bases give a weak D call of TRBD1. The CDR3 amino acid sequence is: CASSLDRVGGYTF. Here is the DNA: TGCGCCAGCAGCTTGGACAGGGTTGGAGGCTACACCTTC. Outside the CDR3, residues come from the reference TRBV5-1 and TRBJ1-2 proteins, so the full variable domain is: KAGVTQTPRYLIKTRGQQVTLSCSPISGHRSVSWYQQTPGQGLQFLFEYFSETQRNKGNFPGRFSGRQFSNSRSEMNVSTLELGDSALYLCASSLDRVGGYTFGSGTRLTVV.